The rows below give T cell receptor beta chains drawn from one sample of a study of identical twins. TCRdb passed the 5' RACE reads through MiXCR, listing each CDR3 protein once. The sample comprises approximately 500,000 distinct CDR3 sequences, roughly a quarter of which are singletons, and 2.5% to 3.5% rests with the top ten. These sequences were also reported in another study, on T cells expressing NK-cell markers.

The sequenced sample consisted of CD4+ T cells sorted from blood. The source is a woman aged 18 to 35 in good health. CDR3s include the opening cysteine and the closing phenylalanine or tryptophan. The D gene is left open where the match is weak. Size tells how often a clone was seen (once, few, many) or the class of an expanded clone, and some rows leave it out.

clone_size	j_call	v_call	d_call	cdr3_nt	cdr3_aa
NA	TRBJ2-1	TRBV12-3/TRBV12-4	NA	TGTGCCAGCCAAACAGATCACAATGAGCAGTTCTTC	CASQTDHNEQFF
NA	TRBJ2-3	TRBV9	NA	TGTGCCAGCAGCCCTTTGGAACGAGCCGGCACAGATACGCAGTATTTT	CASSPLERAGTDTQYF
NA	TRBJ2-1	TRBV12-3/TRBV12-4	TRBD1	TGTGCCAGCAGTCCCCCTAATGACAGGGCTGGAGTCTTC	CASSPPNDRAGVF
few	TRBJ2-3	TRBV20-1	NA	TGCAGTGCTAGAGATCGAAAGGGGTCTAGCACAGATACGCAGTATTTT	CSARDRKGSSTDTQYF
NA	TRBJ2-5	TRBV5-1	NA	TGCGCCAGCAGCTTGTTGGCGTTGGGGGAGACCCAGTACTTC	CASSLLALGETQYF
NA	TRBJ2-5	TRBV7-6	NA	TGTGCCAGCAGCTTAGCCGGGGGGCGGATGGAGACCCAGTACTTC	CASSLAGGRMETQYF
few	TRBJ2-3	TRBV11-2	NA	TGTGCCAGCAGCTTAGAGATCCATCCGCAGTATTTT	CASSLEIHPQYF
NA	TRBJ2-2	TRBV5-1	TRBD1	TGCGCCAGCAGCCCTACAGGGGGCATTGGCGGGGAGCTGTTTTTT	CASSPTGGIGGELFF
few	TRBJ2-7	TRBV2	NA	TGTGCCAGCAGTGAGGATCTGACCTACGAGCAGTACTTC	CASSEDLTYEQYF
few	TRBJ2-5	TRBV15	NA	TGTGCCACCAGCAGAAGGGAGTACCAAGAGACCCAGTACTTC	CATSRREYQETQYF
NA	TRBJ2-1	TRBV6-2/TRBV6-3	TRBD2	TGTGCCAGCAGTAACGGGAGGGTACGTTCCGATGAGCAGTTCTTC	CASSNGRVRSDEQFF
few	TRBJ2-7	TRBV10-3	TRBD2	TGTGCCATCATGACTAGCGGGGGGGCCTACGAGCAGTACTTC	CAIMTSGGAYEQYF
NA	TRBJ2-1	TRBV27	TRBD2	TGTGCCAGCAGTTTACGTGTCGGGGGGGCAGGCAATGAGCAGTTCTTC	CASSLRVGGAGNEQFF
NA	TRBJ2-2	TRBV7-2	NA	TGTGCCACCCGGGTTAGGGACACCGGGGAGCTGTTTTTT	CATRVRDTGELFF
few	TRBJ1-4	TRBV12-3/TRBV12-4	TRBD1	TGTGCCAGCAGTTTTTGGTTGACAGGGATTGAAAAACTGTTTTTT	CASSFWLTGIEKLFF
few	TRBJ1-1	TRBV27	NA	TGTGCCAGCAGTACTAGGGTGGGGTTGACTGAAGCTTTCTTT	CASSTRVGLTEAFF
NA	TRBJ2-5	TRBV5-1	NA	TGCGCCAGCAGTAACCGGGGACTTCAAGAGACCCAGTACTTC	CASSNRGLQETQYF
NA	TRBJ1-2	TRBV11-2	TRBD1	TGTGCCAGCAGCTCCTTGGACAGGGTTGACTATGGCTACACCTTC	CASSSLDRVDYGYTF
NA	TRBJ2-1	TRBV29-1	TRBD2	TGCAGCGTTGTCCCTCTAGCGGGAGGATCGTACAATGAGCAGTTCTTC	CSVVPLAGGSYNEQFF
NA	TRBJ2-7	TRBV6-5	NA	TGTGCCAGCAGTTCCCCCCTACAAACCCAGTACTTC	CASSSPLQTQYF
NA	TRBJ1-3	TRBV4-3	NA	TGCGCCAGCAGCCAGCATACCGGCGGCTCTGGAAACACCATATATTTT	CASSQHTGGSGNTIYF
NA	TRBJ2-1	TRBV6-5	NA	TGTGCCAGCAGTTCGGGGAGGCTCTCGGGGAATGAGCAGTTCTTC	CASSSGRLSGNEQFF
few	TRBJ2-1	TRBV10-3	NA	TGTGCCATCAGGGGGGAGTACAATGAGCAGTTCTTC	CAIRGEYNEQFF
NA	TRBJ1-2	TRBV7-9	NA	TGTGCCAGCAGCTTGGGGGCGGGACATGACTATGGCTACACCTTC	CASSLGAGHDYGYTF
NA	TRBJ1-6	TRBV11-3	TRBD1	TGTGCCAGCAGCTCCTGGACAGGGAGGGAATCACCCCTCCACTTT	CASSSWTGRESPLHF
NA	TRBJ1-2	TRBV2	NA	TGTGCCAGCAGTTACAGACACGCGGAGGGCGTCTTC	CASSYRHAEGVF
NA	TRBJ2-7	TRBV5-4	NA	TGTGCCAGCAGCTCCCGCCAATCCTACGAGCAGTACTTC	CASSSRQSYEQYF